The 15 T cell receptor beta chains listed next were all sequenced from one sample in a study of cytomegalovirus exposure and HLA in healthy donors. The PCR made use of 60 Vbeta and 13 Jbeta primers. Profiled with immunoSEQ multiplex PCR; TCRdb holds only in-frame clones, not every one. The repertoire holds about 130,000 clones, 70% to 85% seen once, with 5% to 8.5% in the top ten. Sequencing used PBMCs. Receptor source: a man aged 35-49 years in good health and CMV-seropositive.

The chain couples TRBV9 to TRBJ2-3; 8 bases agree with TRBD2. CDR3 length equals 15 residues. V shed 3 bases and J 1 base; nucleotides not matched to a gene: 4. CDR1 SGDLS and CDR2 YYNGEE come from the germline V gene. CDR3 DNA: TGTGCCAGCAGCGCGAGCGGGAGTGGCACAGATACGCAGTATTTT. Amino acids: CASSASGSGTDTQYF.

A few counts support this clone. The chain combines TRBV4-2 with TRBJ2-7; D is possibly TRBD1 (6 bases). The ends were cut back, 1 base at V and 4 bases at J, with 8 bases in the middle. Per the germline V gene, CDR1 is LGHNA and CDR2 is YNFKEQ. This CDR3 has 13 amino acids. The CDR3 region has the DNA TGTGCCAGCAGCCAAGGAACAGGGTACGAGCAGTACTTC. Its translation is CASSQGTGYEQYF.

The chain uses TRBV29-1 and TRBJ2-7; possibly TRBD1 for D (5 bases). V was trimmed by 2 bases and J by 3 bases, leaving 5 bases between them. The length of the CDR3 is 11 residues. Germline values: CDR1 SQVTM, CDR2 ANQGSEA. This CDR3 reads CSVERGYEQYF. The CDR3 nucleotides read TGCAGCGTTGAAAGGGGCTACGAGCAGTACTTC.

A few counts support this clone. J is TRBJ1-5 and V is TRBV2; 9 positions match TRBD1. After removal of 5 bases from V and 3 bases from J, the junction contained 5 bases not matched to a gene. The CDR3 totals 15 residues. In germline, CDR1 is SNHLY, CDR2 FYNNEI. The CDR3 is CASSLDRGNNQPQHF. The CDR3 DNA sequence: TGTGCCAGCAGTTTGGACAGGGGTAACAATCAGCCCCAGCATTTT.

The rearrangement links TRBV28 to TRBJ1-5; 7 positions agree with TRBD1. The trim removed 4 bases at V and 2 bases at J, leaving 5 bases unmatched. Germline lookup yields CDR1 MDHEN and CDR2 SYDVKM. The CDR3 has 15 residues. CDR3 in DNA: TGTGCCAGCAGTTCACAGGGGCTGGGCAATCAGCCCCAGCATTTT. This sequence encodes CASSSQGLGNQPQHF.

A single count supports this clone. The chain links TRBV2 to TRBJ2-7; perhaps TRBD2 as D (6 bases). The CDR3 totals 15 residues. The V end was cut by 2 bases, the J end by 6 bases, with 17 bases between. Germline V gene data show CDR1 as SNHLY and CDR2 as FYNNEI. This CDR3 reads CASSERRPLGGEQYF. As DNA, the CDR3 is TGTGCCAGCAGTGAACGTCGACCCTTGGGAGGCGAGCAGTACTTC.

V is TRBV14 and J is TRBJ2-3; 7 bases agree with TRBD1. V lost 1 base, J lost 5 bases, and 0 bases stayed unmatched. The CDR3 has 13 amino acids. CDR1 is SGHDN, CDR2 FVKESK, per germline. This CDR3 reads CASSQGTGDTQYF. Here the CDR3 DNA reads TGTGCCAGCAGCCAAGGGACAGGAGATACGCAGTATTTT.

Concerning this clone itself: At one end the junction does not follow the germline gene, possibly because of a read error. The chain links TRBV25-1 to TRBJ2-2; D gene ambiguous. The CDR3 has 11 residues. Germline CDR1 is MGHDK and CDR2 is SYGVNS. Here the CDR3 DNA reads TGTGTCAGCAGAGAGAAAGGGGAGCTGTTTTTT. Translated, it gives CVSREKGELFF.

The V gene is TRBV18, the J gene TRBJ2-2, with 9 bases fitting TRBD2. With 6 bases clipped from V and 1 base from J, the junction kept 6 bases outside the gene matches. Germline CDR1 KGHSH, CDR2 LQKENI. This CDR3 region has 16 residues. DNA for the CDR3: TGTGCCAGCTCCCCTAGACTAGCGGAGAACACCGGGGAGCTGTTTTTT. It yields the protein CASSPRLAENTGELFF.

On this clone itself: A read error may account for a junction end that differs from germline. This chain joins TRBV5-4 and TRBJ2-1; 9 positions agree with TRBD2. Per the germline V gene, CDR1 is SGHNT and CDR2 is YYREEE (reference sequence). CDR3 length: 15 residues. The CDR3 loop reads CASSLGGRAYDEQFF. The CDR3 DNA reads as TGTGCCAGCAGCTTAGGCGGGAGGGCCTACGATGAGCAGTTCTTC.

The J gene is TRBJ2-1, the V gene TRBV5-1; 12 nucleotides align to TRBD2. The CDR3 has 18 amino acids. The V gene's germline CDR1 is SGHRS and CDR2 YFSETQ. V shed 3 bases, J shed 2 bases, and the junction held 9 bases outside the gene matches. The CDR3 protein is CASSSAQGLAGPYNEQFF. Written as DNA, the CDR3 is TGCGCCAGCAGCTCAGCACAGGGACTAGCGGGCCCCTACAATGAGCAGTTCTTC.

In DNA, the CDR3 is TGTGCCAGCAGCACCCAGGGCACAGATACGCAGTATTTT. This codes for CASSTQGTDTQYF. The V and J genes are TRBV28 and TRBJ2-3, with unresolved D. The CDR3 consists of 13 residues. Germline CDR1 is MDHEN and CDR2 is SYDVKM. V shed 6 bases and J shed 1 base, with 8 bases lying between them.

V gene TRBV15 combines with J gene TRBJ2-7; a weak D match, TRBD2 (5 bases). The ends were cut back, 1 base at V and 4 bases at J, with 14 bases in the middle. CDR1 LNHNV and CDR2 YYDKDF come from the germline V gene (reference sequence). The CDR3 sequence is 15 residues long. The CDR3 DNA reads as TGTGCCACCAGCAGAGGTGGGGTTAGAGGGTACGAGCAGTACTTC. Protein product: CATSRGGVRGYEQYF.

This clone was counted only a few times. The V and J genes are TRBV11-2 and TRBJ2-7, with 7 bases identical to TRBD1. V trimming: 4 bases; J trimming: 3 bases; junction bases outside the gene matches: 9. The CDR3 is 15 residues long. The germline gives CDR1 SGHAT, CDR2 FQNNGV. As DNA, the CDR3 is TGTGCCAGCAGCTCCATCCAGGGACAGAACTACGAGCAGTACTTC. It translates to CASSSIQGQNYEQYF.

The V gene is TRBV14, the J gene TRBJ2-1, with a weak D call TRBD2 (5 bases). Trimming shortened V by 5 bases and J by 6 bases, and 14 bases separated the two germline ends. Looked up from germline, CDR1 is SGHDN and CDR2 is FVKESK. This CDR3 comprises 14 residues. In DNA, the CDR3 is TGTGCCAGCAGCAAAGGGAAGCGGTTCAATGAGCAGTTCTTC. Protein product: CASSKGKRFNEQFF.